The 9 T cell receptor beta chains in this list originate from one sample, sequenced in a study of vaccination and CD4 T cells after COVID-19. No antigens are known for them. The Oncomine TCR Beta short-read assay was applied to DNA of cultured CD4+ T cells. Via MiXCR, TCRdb re-called the PCR reads, giving one row per CDR3 protein. Here the sample spans about 9,200 distinct CDR3 sequences, approximately 60% being singletons. Treatment specified: roughly 11-day PBMC culture with coronavirus spike peptide pools or control peptides (ViraFEST assay). The source material was CD4+ T cells from blood, cultured in vitro. All receptors come from a human donor who had recovered from COVID-19.

The chain joins TRBV4-1 to TRBJ2-1; the match to TRBD2 covers 11 bases. J was trimmed by 0 bases and V by 3 bases; bases with no gene match: 10. Germline V gene sequence: CDR1 MGHRA, CDR2 YSYEKL. There are 19 residues in the CDR3. The CDR3 is CASSHPVGLADSSYNEQFF. The DNA for the CDR3 is TGCGCCAGCAGCCATCCTGTGGGACTAGCGGACAGCTCCTACAATGAGCAGTTCTTC.

This sequence joins TRBV5-1 and TRBJ1-1; no reliable D call. Germline CDR1 SGHRS, CDR2 YFSETQ. The CDR3 loop spans 12 amino acids. V was pared by 5 bases and J by 1 base, with 6 bases between. CDR3 sequence (DNA): TGCGCCAGCAGGACGCCGAACACTGAAGCTTTCTTT. Protein product: CASRTPNTEAFF.

This clonotype was picked up a small number of times. V usage is TRBV2 and J usage is TRBJ2-1; 12 bases are a match to TRBD2. Trimming took 6 bases from V and 4 from J; bases not matched to a gene: 4. Germline values: CDR1 SNHLY, CDR2 FYNNEI. CDR3 length: 15 residues. For the CDR3, the DNA is TGTGCCAGCAGACCTCTAGCGGGGGGGTACAATGAGCAGTTCTTC. The encoded protein is CASRPLAGGYNEQFF.

The gene calls are TRBV7-2 and TRBJ1-1, with D unclear. Germline CDR1 and CDR2: SGHTA and FQGNSA. The CDR3 has 14 residues. The V gene lost 6 bases and the J gene lost 1 base, with 12 bases spanning the gap. CDR3 sequence (DNA): TGTGCCAGCAGGGTGGGGAGATCGAACACTGAAGCTTTCTTT. Translation: CASRVGRSNTEAFF.

V usage is TRBV7-9 and J usage is TRBJ1-2; 10 bases match TRBD1. The V and J ends lost 2 bases and 4 bases, in that order; junction bases with no gene match: 13. CDR3 length: 18 amino acids. Germline V gene data show CDR1 as SEHNR and CDR2 as FQNEAQ (reference sequence). CDR3 DNA sequence: TGTGCCAGCAGCTTAACTAACAACCCGGGACAGGGGAGCTATGGCTACACCTTC. Protein product: CASSLTNNPGQGSYGYTF.

The rearrangement links TRBV20-1 to TRBJ2-1; D gene uncertain. Trimming removed 4 bases from V and 3 bases from J, with 16 bases in between. CDR3 length equals 15 residues. CDR1 and CDR2 (germline): DFQATT, SNEGSKA (reference sequence). CDR3 loop: CSATPRARRYNEQFF. CDR3 coding DNA: TGCAGTGCTACACCCCGGGCTAGACGCTACAATGAGCAGTTCTTC.

The chain has TRBV19 and TRBJ1-3; D gene unclear. This CDR3 is built from 16 residues. The germline V gene encodes CDR1 LNHDA and CDR2 SQIVND (reference sequence). The V end lost 3 bases, the J end lost 0 bases, and 12 bases lay between the germline ends. CDR3 protein: CASSIQRGNSGNTIYF. The CDR3 DNA reads as TGTGCCAGTAGTATCCAGAGAGGAAACTCTGGAAACACCATATATTTT.

Here the CDR3 DNA reads TGTGCCAGCAGCCCAAACTTTGGGACCGGGGAGCTGTTTTTT. This sequence encodes CASSPNFGTGELFF. This chain uses TRBV5-4 with TRBJ2-2; D not resolved. This CDR3 region has 14 residues. Trimming pared 4 bases from V and 5 bases from J, leaving 12 bases between. Germline V lookup: CDR1 SGHNT, CDR2 YYREEE (reference sequence). The variable domain in full, with the rest retrieved from reference TRBV5-4 and TRBJ2-2, is ETGVTQSPTHLIKTRGQQVTLRCSSQSGHNTVSWYQQALGQGPQFIFQYYREEENGRGNFPPRFSGLQFPNYSSELNVNALELDDSALYLCASSPNFGTGELFFGEGSRLTVL.

The gene calls are TRBV28 and TRBJ1-2; D remains ambiguous. CDR3 length: 15 amino acids. CDR1 is MDHEN and CDR2 is SYDVKM in the germline V gene. Trimming took off 2 bases at V and 4 bases at J, with 14 bases between the two ends. CDR3 amino acids: CASSLQLAGSYGYTF. CDR3 DNA: TGTGCCAGCAGTTTACAATTAGCGGGGAGCTATGGCTACACCTTC.